The rows below give T cell receptor beta chains drawn from one sample of a study of T-cell memory formation after mild COVID-19. MiXCR, applied by TCRdb to the 5' RACE reads, yields one record per CDR3 protein. The table lists around 250,000 distinct CDR3 sequences, around 16% of them singletons, with about 23% in the top ten. The sample comprised PBMCs or a T cell subset sorted from them (not recorded which). Receptors were obtained from a man between 18 and 35 years old who had mild COVID-19 (a few samples of this study predate the infection). Cell type and time point are not known. Each CDR3 is given with its conserved first and last residue. The D gene is left open where the match is weak. A clone size is listed for some rows: how often the clone was seen (once, few, many), or a class if it is expanded.

v_call	j_call	d_call	clone_size	cdr3_nt	cdr3_aa
TRBV2	TRBJ2-7	TRBD2	many	TGTGCCAGCAGTGTTAGGACTAGCGGTAGACTCGACTCCTACGAGCAGTACTTC	CASSVRTSGRLDSYEQYF
TRBV7-8	TRBJ2-2	NA	few	TGTGCCAGCAGCCCGAAAAGGGCTAAACATGGGGAGCTGTTTTTT	CASSPKRAKHGELFF
TRBV6-6	TRBJ2-5	TRBD1	NA	TGTGCCAGCAGTTACGGTCCCGGGACAGGGAATCTAGAGACCCAGTACTTC	CASSYGPGTGNLETQYF
TRBV4-1	TRBJ1-2	TRBD1	few	TGCGCCAGCAGCCAGACAGGGGCTCACTATGGCTACACCTTC	CASSQTGAHYGYTF
TRBV7-9	TRBJ2-5	TRBD2	few	TGTGCCAGCAGCTTAGAGAGCCTAGCGGGGCCTACCAGCGTGACCCAGTACTTC	CASSLESLAGPTSVTQYF
TRBV15	TRBJ2-7	NA	NA	TGTGCCACCAGCAGAGACTGGTCCTACGAGCAGTACTTC	CATSRDWSYEQYF
TRBV30	TRBJ1-4	TRBD1	NA	TGTGCCCACGGACAGGCAACTAATGAAAAACTGTTTTTT	CAHGQATNEKLFF
TRBV4-1	TRBJ2-7	TRBD1	NA	TGCGCCAGCAGCCAAGAGGGACAGGGGTTGGCCGAGCAGTACTTC	CASSQEGQGLAEQYF
TRBV5-6	TRBJ1-5	TRBD1	NA	TGTGCCAGCACCCCGGATGGACAGGGGTATCAGCCCCAGCATTTT	CASTPDGQGYQPQHF
TRBV4-1	TRBJ2-3	NA	few	TGCGCCAGCAGCCAAGATCCCCTAGATACGCAGTATTTT	CASSQDPLDTQYF
TRBV5-6	TRBJ1-1	NA	few	TGTGCCAGCAGCTCACCAATGAGGGAGAACACTGAAGCTTTCTTT	CASSSPMRENTEAFF
TRBV20-1	TRBJ2-3	NA	few	TGCAGTGTGTTGGACACCACGTCAGATACGCAGTATTTT	CSVLDTTSDTQYF
TRBV5-5	TRBJ2-5	NA	few	TGTGCCAGCAGCTTAACCTGGGGCAGGCTTGAGACCCAGTACTTC	CASSLTWGRLETQYF
TRBV6-6	TRBJ2-7	NA	NA	TGTGCCAGCAGTTACAGCCAGGGTACCCACGAGCAGTACTTC	CASSYSQGTHEQYF
TRBV12-3/TRBV12-4	TRBJ2-7	NA	few	TGTGCCATCGGACGCAGGGCGCCCTACGAGCAGTACTTC	CAIGRRAPYEQYF
TRBV5-1	TRBJ2-7	NA	few	TGCGCCAGCAGCTTAGACAACAGGGCCTACGAGCAGTACTTC	CASSLDNRAYEQYF
TRBV27	TRBJ2-1	NA	few	TGTGCCAGCAGTTCCCGAGGGGGACCCTCCTACAATGAGCAGTTCTTC	CASSSRGGPSYNEQFF
TRBV7-9	TRBJ2-1	TRBD1	few	TGTGCCAGCACCCCAAAAGGACAGGTCTCCTTGGATGAGCAGTTCTTC	CASTPKGQVSLDEQFF
TRBV4-3	TRBJ2-3	TRBD1	many	TGCGCCAGCAGCCATGCTCCGGGACAGGGTGAAGATACGCAGTATTTT	CASSHAPGQGEDTQYF
TRBV12-3/TRBV12-4	TRBJ2-3	TRBD2	few	TGTGCCAGCAGTTTGGCTAGCGGGGGGGTAGATACGCAGTATTTT	CASSLASGGVDTQYF
TRBV12-3/TRBV12-4	TRBJ2-1	NA	NA	TGTGCCAGCAGTGGGAGCGGGCGTACCTACAATGAGCAGTTCTTC	CASSGSGRTYNEQFF
TRBV4-3	TRBJ2-5	TRBD2	many	TGCGCCAGCAGCCAAGATCCAATGGCGGGGGGAGAGACCCAGTACTTC	CASSQDPMAGGETQYF
TRBV5-1	TRBJ2-2	NA	NA	TGCGCCAGCAGGGTGGTGGAGAACACCGGGGAGCTGTTTTTT	CASRVVENTGELFF
TRBV10-3	TRBJ1-4	NA	few	TGTGCCATCAGTGAGTCGACGGGGGCGATTGAAAAACTGTTTTTT	CAISESTGAIEKLFF
TRBV11-2	TRBJ2-3	TRBD2	few	TGTGCCAGCAGCCCCTCCGGACTAGCGACAGATACGCAGTATTTT	CASSPSGLATDTQYF
TRBV29-1	TRBJ1-1	TRBD1	few	TGCAGCGTTGAGCGGCGTGACAGGGTGAACACTGAAGCTTTCTTT	CSVERRDRVNTEAFF
TRBV10-3	TRBJ2-2	NA	few	TGTGCCATCTCCCAGGGGACCGGGGAGCTGTTTTTT	CAISQGTGELFF
TRBV4-2	TRBJ2-5	TRBD1	many	TGTGCCAGCAGCCAAGATGGCAGGGGGCTCGAGACCCAGTACTTC	CASSQDGRGLETQYF
TRBV18	TRBJ2-7	NA	few	TGTGCCAGCTCACCTTGGAGGGCGGGGGAGCAGTACTTC	CASSPWRAGEQYF
TRBV20-1	TRBJ2-7	NA	few	TGCAGTGCTAACCCTGGAAGGGGATCCTACGAGCAGTACTTC	CSANPGRGSYEQYF
TRBV20-1	TRBJ1-2	NA	few	TGCAGCTCAGGGAAAACTGGCTACACCTTC	CSSGKTGYTF
TRBV7-3	TRBJ2-5	TRBD2	few	TGTGCCAGCAGCGCTGGGGGGGCCCAGTACTTC	CASSAGGAQYF
TRBV20-1	TRBJ2-7	TRBD1	NA	TGCAGTGCTTACCCCACAGGGGGCAGGTACGAGCAGTACTTC	CSAYPTGGRYEQYF
TRBV20-1	TRBJ1-5	NA	NA	TGCAGTGCTAACAATCGGGGTCAGCCCCAGCATTTT	CSANNRGQPQHF
TRBV5-1	TRBJ2-5	TRBD1	many	TGCGCCAGCAGCTTCGGACAGGGGCAAGAGACCCAGTACTTC	CASSFGQGQETQYF
TRBV7-2	TRBJ2-3	NA	NA	TGTGCCAGCAGCCCCATCGTTTCCGATACGCAGTATTTT	CASSPIVSDTQYF
TRBV7-2	TRBJ2-1	NA	NA	TGTGCCAGCAGCCCTCGTCATGTCAGGGCATGGGGGTGCGATGGCAATGAGCAGTTCTTC	CASSPRHVRAWGCDGNEQFF
TRBV9	TRBJ2-1	NA	few	TGTGCCAGCAGCGTAGAGCCGCGGGTAGACAATGAGCAGTTCTTC	CASSVEPRVDNEQFF
TRBV20-1	TRBJ2-2	TRBD1	few	TGCGGCGCCGGACAGGGGATCGGGACCGGGGAGCTGTTTTTT	CGAGQGIGTGELFF
TRBV12-3/TRBV12-4	TRBJ1-2	NA	few	TGTGCCAGCAGTTCCTACCGCTTAGACAGGCAATTCGGGTATGGCTACACCTTC	CASSSYRLDRQFGYGYTF
TRBV25-1	TRBJ2-1	TRBD2	medium-sized	TGTGCCAGCAGTGAATTAGCGGGGGAGGTCAATGAGCAGTTCTTC	CASSELAGEVNEQFF
TRBV5-1	TRBJ2-1	NA	NA	TGCGCCAGCAGCTTGGCCCTTGGAGGCTCCTACAATGAGCAGTTCTTC	CASSLALGGSYNEQFF
TRBV2	TRBJ1-2	TRBD1	NA	TGTGCCAGTCGGCCGGGACAGGGGGCCCTTGGCTACACCTTC	CASRPGQGALGYTF
TRBV20-1	TRBJ1-1	NA	NA	TGCAGTGCTAGAGATGCTTGGAACACTGAAGCTTTCTTT	CSARDAWNTEAFF
TRBV18	TRBJ2-5	NA	NA	TGTGCCAGCTCACCTTCTTCACCCCCTCACGAGACCCAGTACTTC	CASSPSSPPHETQYF
TRBV9	TRBJ1-1	TRBD1	many	TGTGCCAGCAGCGCCGGGACAGGGTCGAACACTGAAGCTTTCTTT	CASSAGTGSNTEAFF
TRBV4-3	TRBJ2-2	NA	NA	TGCGCCAGCAGCTCCCTCCCCGGGACGGGCGCCGGGGAGCTGTTTTTT	CASSSLPGTGAGELFF
TRBV10-3	TRBJ2-5	NA	NA	TGTGCCATCGGGGACTCATCTGTAGGGACCCAGTACTTC	CAIGDSSVGTQYF
TRBV2	TRBJ2-3	NA	once	TGTGCCAGCAAAGAGGAGAAAGATACGCAGTATTTT	CASKEEKDTQYF
TRBV3-1	TRBJ1-2	NA	NA	TGTGCCAGCAGCTACGGCGGGGGGCAAGTGTATGGCTACACCTTC	CASSYGGGQVYGYTF